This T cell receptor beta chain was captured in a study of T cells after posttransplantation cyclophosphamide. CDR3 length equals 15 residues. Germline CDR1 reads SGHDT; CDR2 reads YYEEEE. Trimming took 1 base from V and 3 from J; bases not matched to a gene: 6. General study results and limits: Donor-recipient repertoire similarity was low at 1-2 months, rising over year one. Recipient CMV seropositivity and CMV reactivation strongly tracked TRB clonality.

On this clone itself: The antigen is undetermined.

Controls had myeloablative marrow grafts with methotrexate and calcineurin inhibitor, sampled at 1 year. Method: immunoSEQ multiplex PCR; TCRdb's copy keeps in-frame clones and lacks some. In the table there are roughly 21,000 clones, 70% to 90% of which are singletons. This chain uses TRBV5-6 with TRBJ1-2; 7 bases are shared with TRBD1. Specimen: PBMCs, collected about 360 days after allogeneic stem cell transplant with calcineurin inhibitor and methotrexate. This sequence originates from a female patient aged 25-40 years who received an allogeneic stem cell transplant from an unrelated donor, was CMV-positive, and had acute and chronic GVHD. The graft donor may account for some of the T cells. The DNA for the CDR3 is TGTGCCAGCAGCTTGCCGACAGGGCTAGACTATGGCTACACCTTC. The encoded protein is CASSLPTGLDYGYTF.